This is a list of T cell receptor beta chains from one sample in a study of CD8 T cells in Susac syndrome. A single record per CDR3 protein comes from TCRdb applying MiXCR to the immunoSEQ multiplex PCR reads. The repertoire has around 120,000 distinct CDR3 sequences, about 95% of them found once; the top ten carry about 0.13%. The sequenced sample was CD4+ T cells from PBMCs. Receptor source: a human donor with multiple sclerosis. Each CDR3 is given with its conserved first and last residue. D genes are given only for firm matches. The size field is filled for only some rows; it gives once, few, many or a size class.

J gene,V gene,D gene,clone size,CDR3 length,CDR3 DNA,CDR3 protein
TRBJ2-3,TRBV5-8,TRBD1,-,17,TGTGCCAGCAGCTTGGGGACAGGGGCTACGCTATCAGATACGCAGTATTTT,CASSLGTGATLSDTQYF
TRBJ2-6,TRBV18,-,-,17,TGTGCCAGCTCACCAGACGGGGGATCCTCTGGGGCCAACGTCCTGACTTTC,CASSPDGGSSGANVLTF
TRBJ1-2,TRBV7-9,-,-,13,TGTGCCAGCAGCAGACTGACAGACTACCGGGACACCTTC,CASSRLTDYRDTF
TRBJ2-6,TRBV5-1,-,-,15,TGCGCCAGCAGCTTGGAGTTCTCTGGGGCCAACGTCCTGACTTTC,CASSLEFSGANVLTF
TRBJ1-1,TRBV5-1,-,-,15,TGCGCCAGCAGCTTGGGACAGACGACTGTGACTGAAGCTTTCTTT,CASSLGQTTVTEAFF
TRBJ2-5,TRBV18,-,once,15,TGTGCCAGCTCTCCGATGTTGGGGGAAGCGGAGACCCAGTACTTC,CASSPMLGEAETQYF
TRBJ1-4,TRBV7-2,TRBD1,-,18,TGTGCCAGCAGCCTCCCGGGACAGGGGGGAGTTAGTAGTGAAAAACTGTTTTTT,CASSLPGQGGVSSEKLFF
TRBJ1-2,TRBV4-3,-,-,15,TGCGCCAGCAGCCAAGTGGCCGTTACCCCGGGTGGCTACACCTTC,CASSQVAVTPGGYTF
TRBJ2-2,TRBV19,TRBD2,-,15,TGTGCCAGTAGTAATCGGGGGGGGCTCACCGGGGAGCTGTTTTTT,CASSNRGGLTGELFF
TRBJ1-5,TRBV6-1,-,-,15,TGTGCCAGCAGTGGGGAACTGTATAGCAATCAGCCCCAGCATTTT,CASSGELYSNQPQHF
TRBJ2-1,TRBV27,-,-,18,TGTGCCAGCAGTTTAGGCACCCAGGGGAAAGGACCGTACGGTGAGCAGTTCTTC,CASSLGTQGKGPYGEQFF
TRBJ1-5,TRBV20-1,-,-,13,TGCAGTGCTAGAAGAGGGGTGGATCAGCCCCAGCATTTT,CSARRGVDQPQHF
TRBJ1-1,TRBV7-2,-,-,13,TGTGCCAGCAGCTTAGGCCGACACACTGAAGCTTTCTTT,CASSLGRHTEAFF
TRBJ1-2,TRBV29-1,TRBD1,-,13,TGCAGCGTTGCCTTGGGACAGTTGGTAGGCTACACCTTC,CSVALGQLVGYTF
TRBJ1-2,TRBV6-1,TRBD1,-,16,TGTGCCAGCAGCGAAACGACAGGGGGGTCTAACTATGGCTACACCTTC,CASSETTGGSNYGYTF
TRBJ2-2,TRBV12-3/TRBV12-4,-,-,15,TGTGCCAGCAGTTATGGGCCGATAAACACCGGGGAGCTGTTTTTT,CASSYGPINTGELFF
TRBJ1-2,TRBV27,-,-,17,TGTGCCAGCTCAGTTTACGGTAGAGAGGGGGGGCTCTATGGCTACACCTTC,CASSVYGREGGLYGYTF
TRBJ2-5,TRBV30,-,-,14,TGTGCCTGGAGTGTGACGCGGGACCAAGAGACCCAGTACTTC,CAWSVTRDQETQYF
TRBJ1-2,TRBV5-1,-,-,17,TGCGCCAGCAGCCCCCAGGGGAGACCTGACTTCAACTATGGCTACACCTTC,CASSPQGRPDFNYGYTF
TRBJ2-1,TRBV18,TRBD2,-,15,TGTGCCAGCTCACGACTGACTAGCGGGAGAGAGGAGCAGTTCTTC,CASSRLTSGREEQFF
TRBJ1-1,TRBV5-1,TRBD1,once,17,TGCGCCAGCAGCCTTATTGCTCCCACAGGGGCCTACACTGAAGCTTTCTTT,CASSLIAPTGAYTEAFF
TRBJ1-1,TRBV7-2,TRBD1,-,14,TGTGCCAGCAGTACGGCGGGACAGGGGGCCGAAGCTTTCTTT,CASSTAGQGAEAFF
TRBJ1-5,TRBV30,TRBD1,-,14,TGTGCCTGGAGTGCGGGGACAGGGCCCCAGCCCCAGCATTTT,CAWSAGTGPQPQHF
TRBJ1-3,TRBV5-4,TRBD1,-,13,TGTGCCAGCAGCCGGACAGGGGGAAACACCATATATTTT,CASSRTGGNTIYF
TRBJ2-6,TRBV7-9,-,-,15,TGTGCCAGCAGCTTAACAGACTCTGGGGCCAACGTCCTGACTTTC,CASSLTDSGANVLTF
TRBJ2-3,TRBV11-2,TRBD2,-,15,TGTGCCAGCAGCTTGGCGGGAGTTCGCACAGATACGCAGTATTTT,CASSLAGVRTDTQYF
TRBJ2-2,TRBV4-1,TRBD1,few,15,TGCGCCAGCAGCCAAGCAGGGGGCAAATCCGGGGAGCTGTTTTTT,CASSQAGGKSGELFF
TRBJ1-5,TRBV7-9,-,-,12,TGTGCCAGCAGTTTGAGCAATCAGCCCCAGCATTTT,CASSLSNQPQHF
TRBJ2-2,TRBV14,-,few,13,TGTGCCAGTCGGGCCGGAGGGACCGGGGAGCTGTTTTTT,CASRAGGTGELFF
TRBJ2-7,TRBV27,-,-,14,TGTGCCAGCAGTTTGAGCTTTTCGTCCTACGAGCAGTACTTC,CASSLSFSSYEQYF
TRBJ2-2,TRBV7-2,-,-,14,TGTGCCAGCAGACGGAGGATAAACACCGGGGAGCTGTTTTTT,CASRRRINTGELFF
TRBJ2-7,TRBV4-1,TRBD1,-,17,TGCGCCAGCAGCCCAGAAGGCAGAGGGGGCAGGGGCAACGAGCAGTACTTC,CASSPEGRGGRGNEQYF
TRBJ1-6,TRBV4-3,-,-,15,TGCGCCAGCAGCCAAGATAGGGCAGGCGAATCACCCCTCCACTTT,CASSQDRAGESPLHF
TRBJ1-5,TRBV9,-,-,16,TGTGCCAGCAGCGTAGACGGGGGATCCAGCAATCAGCCCCAGCATTTT,CASSVDGGSSNQPQHF
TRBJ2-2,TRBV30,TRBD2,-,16,TGTGCCTGGAGGGGAATGGTAGCGGGAGGCACCGGGGAGCTGTTTTTT,CAWRGMVAGGTGELFF
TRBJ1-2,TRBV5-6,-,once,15,TGTGCCAGCAGCTTGGCCCACGGGGTAAACTATGGCTACACCTTC,CASSLAHGVNYGYTF
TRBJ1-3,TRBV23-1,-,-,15,TGCGCCAGCAGTCTGCGGGGTGAAGGGGGAAACACCATATATTTT,CASSLRGEGGNTIYF
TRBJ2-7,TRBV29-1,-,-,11,TGCAGCGTTTTGGCAGGCTACGAGCAGTACTTC,CSVLAGYEQYF
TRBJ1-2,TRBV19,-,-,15,TGTGCCAGTAGTGTCTCCGGGCCGGGGGTACATGGCTACACCTTC,CASSVSGPGVHGYTF
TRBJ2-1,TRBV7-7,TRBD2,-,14,TGTGCCAGCAGCGTTAGCGGGCTGTACAATGAGCAGTTCTTC,CASSVSGLYNEQFF
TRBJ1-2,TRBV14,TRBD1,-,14,TGTGCCAGCAGCCCACCGGGACAGTACTATGGCTACACCTTC,CASSPPGQYYGYTF
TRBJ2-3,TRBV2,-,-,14,TGTGCCAGCATTTGGGGACTCGGCACAGATACGCAGTATTTT,CASIWGLGTDTQYF
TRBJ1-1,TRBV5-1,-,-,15,TGCGCCAGCAGCTTGGGGGCCACCATGAACACTGAAGCTTTCTTT,CASSLGATMNTEAFF
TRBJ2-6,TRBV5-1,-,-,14,TGCGCCAGCAGCTTAGACTCTGGGGCCAACGTCCTGACTTTC,CASSLDSGANVLTF